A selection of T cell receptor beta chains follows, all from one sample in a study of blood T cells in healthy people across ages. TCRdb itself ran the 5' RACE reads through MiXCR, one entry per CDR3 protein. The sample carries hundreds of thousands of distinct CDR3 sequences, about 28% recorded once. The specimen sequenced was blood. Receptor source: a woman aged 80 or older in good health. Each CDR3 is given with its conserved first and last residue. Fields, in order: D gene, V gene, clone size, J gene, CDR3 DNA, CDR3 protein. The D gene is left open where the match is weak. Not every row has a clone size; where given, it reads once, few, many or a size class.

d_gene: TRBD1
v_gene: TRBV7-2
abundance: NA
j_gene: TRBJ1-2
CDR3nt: TGTGCCAGCAGCGGGACAGGGTGGAGCTACACCTTC
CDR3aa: CASSGTGWSYTF

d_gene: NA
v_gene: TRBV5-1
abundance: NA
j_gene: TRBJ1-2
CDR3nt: TGCGCCAGCAGCTTTCGGGGACACGGGGGCTACACCTTC
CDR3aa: CASSFRGHGGYTF

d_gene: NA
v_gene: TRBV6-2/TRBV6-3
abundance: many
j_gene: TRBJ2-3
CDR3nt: TGTGCCAGCAGTTATGAGGTCTTCACAGATACGCAGTATTTT
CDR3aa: CASSYEVFTDTQYF

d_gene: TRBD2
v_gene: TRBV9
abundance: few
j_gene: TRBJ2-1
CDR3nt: TGTGCCAGCAGCGTAACAGCGGGGGGTAACAATGAGCAGTTCTTC
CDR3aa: CASSVTAGGNNEQFF

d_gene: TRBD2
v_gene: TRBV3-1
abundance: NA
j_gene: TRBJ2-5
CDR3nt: TGTGCCAGCAGCCCAAGGAGGACTAGTTGGGGCAATGAGCAGTACTTC
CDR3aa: CASSPRRTSWGNEQYF

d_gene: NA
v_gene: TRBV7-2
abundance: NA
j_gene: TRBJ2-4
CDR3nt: TGTGCCAGCAGCTTGGAAGCGAGGGGCATTCAGTACTTC
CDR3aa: CASSLEARGIQYF

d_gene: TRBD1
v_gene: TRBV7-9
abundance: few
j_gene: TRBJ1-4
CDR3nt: TGTGCCAGCAGCTTAAGTTCAGGGGGTGAAAAACTGTTTTTT
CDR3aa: CASSLSSGGEKLFF

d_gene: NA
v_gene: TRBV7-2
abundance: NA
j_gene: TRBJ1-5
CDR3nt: TGTGCCAGCAGCCCCTCGACAGGGCCCCAGCATTTT
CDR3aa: CASSPSTGPQHF

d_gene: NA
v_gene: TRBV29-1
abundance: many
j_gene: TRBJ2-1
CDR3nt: TGCAGCATAAAAACCGGGACTCTTTCCTACAATGAGCAGTTCTTC
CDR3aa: CSIKTGTLSYNEQFF

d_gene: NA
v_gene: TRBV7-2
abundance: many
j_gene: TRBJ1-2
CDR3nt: TGTGCCAGCAGCCCTGGTGTAGCGGCTAACTATGGCTACACCTTC
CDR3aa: CASSPGVAANYGYTF

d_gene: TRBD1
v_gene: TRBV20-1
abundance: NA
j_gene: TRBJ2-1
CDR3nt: TGCAGTGCTGCCAACAGGGGGCGCGGGGCGAATGAGCAGTTCTTC
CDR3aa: CSAANRGRGANEQFF

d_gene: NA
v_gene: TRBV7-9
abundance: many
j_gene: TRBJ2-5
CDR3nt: TGTGCCAGCAGCCCCAGCGGCGCGACCCAGTACTTC
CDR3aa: CASSPSGATQYF

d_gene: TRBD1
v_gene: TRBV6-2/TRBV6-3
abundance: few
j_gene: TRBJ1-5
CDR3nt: TGTGCCAGCAGGAAACAGGGGGGCGGCGATCAGCCCCAGCATTTT
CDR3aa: CASRKQGGGDQPQHF

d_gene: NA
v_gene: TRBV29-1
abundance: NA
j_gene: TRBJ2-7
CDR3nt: TGCAGCGTTGAAGGTCCCAGGGGCTCCTACGAGCAGTACTTC
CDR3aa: CSVEGPRGSYEQYF

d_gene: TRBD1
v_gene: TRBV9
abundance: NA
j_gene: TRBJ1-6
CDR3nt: TGTGCCAGCAGCGTAGACGGACAGGGTCGATCACCCCTCCACTTT
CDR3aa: CASSVDGQGRSPLHF

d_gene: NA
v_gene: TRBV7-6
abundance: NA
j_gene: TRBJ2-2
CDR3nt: TGTGCCAGCAGCTCGATGCTCAACACCGGGGAGCTGTTTTTT
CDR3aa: CASSSMLNTGELFF

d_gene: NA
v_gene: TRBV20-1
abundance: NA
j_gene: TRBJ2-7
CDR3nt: TGCAGTGCTAGAATCCCGACAGAGCCCTACGAGCAGTACTTC
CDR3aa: CSARIPTEPYEQYF

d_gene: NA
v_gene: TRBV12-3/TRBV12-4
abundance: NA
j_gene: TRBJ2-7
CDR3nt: TGTGCCAGCAGCGATGACGCTGGACTATTAGGCGAGCAGTACTTC
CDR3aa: CASSDDAGLLGEQYF